This entry describes one T cell receptor beta chain. The target antigen is unknown. Assay: immunoSEQ multiplex PCR; the TCRdb copy retains only in-frame clones and omits some. The sample contains over 45,000 clones, 60% to 85% of which appear only once. Germline values: CDR1 SEHNR, CDR2 FQNEAQ (reference sequence). Trimming removed 5 bases from V and 2 bases from J, with 11 bases in between. The CDR3 extends over 14 amino acids. The data originate from a study of vaccination effects on CD4 cells after COVID-19. For the study at large: Each culture well received a few million PBMC. These cells were then cultured in IMDM with 8.5 to 10 IU/ml IL-2 and about 9.9 ug/ml peptides.

Study-wide points: Marked clonal contraction was seen in infection- and vaccine-induced clones late after vaccination.

CD4+ T cell isolation took place after approximately 11 days of culture. Vaccine recipients had no previous SARS-CoV-2 infection; their nucleocapsid antibodies were negative. The chain has TRBV7-9 and TRBJ2-3; D tentatively reads TRBD1 or TRBD2 (5 bases each). This clonotype originated in a human donor who received a COVID-19 vaccine. The sample was CD4+ T cells from PBMCs cultured without peptide, taken before COVID-19 vaccination. In nucleotides, the CDR3 is TGTGCCAGCAGCAAATACGGGACCACAGATACGCAGTATTTT. Encoded protein: CASSKYGTTDTQYF. The whole variable domain, filled in from reference TRBV7-9 and TRBJ2-3, reads DTGVSQNPRHKITKRGQNVTFRCDPISEHNRLYWYRQTLGQGPEFLTYFQNEAQLEKSRLLSDRFSAERPKGSFSTLEIQRTEQGDSAMYLCASSKYGTTDTQYFGPGTRLTVL.